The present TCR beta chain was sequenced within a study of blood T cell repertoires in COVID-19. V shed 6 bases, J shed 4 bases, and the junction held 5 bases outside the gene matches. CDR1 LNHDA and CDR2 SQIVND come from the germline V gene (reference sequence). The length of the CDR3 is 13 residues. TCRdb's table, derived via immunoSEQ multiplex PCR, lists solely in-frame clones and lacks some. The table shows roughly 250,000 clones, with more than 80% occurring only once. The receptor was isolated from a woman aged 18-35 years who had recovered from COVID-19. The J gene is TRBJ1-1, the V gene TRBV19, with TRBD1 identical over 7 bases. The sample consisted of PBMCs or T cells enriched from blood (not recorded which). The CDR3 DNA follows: TGTGCCAGTAGGACCGCAGGGGGCACTGAAGCTTTCTTT. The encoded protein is CASRTAGGTEAFF.